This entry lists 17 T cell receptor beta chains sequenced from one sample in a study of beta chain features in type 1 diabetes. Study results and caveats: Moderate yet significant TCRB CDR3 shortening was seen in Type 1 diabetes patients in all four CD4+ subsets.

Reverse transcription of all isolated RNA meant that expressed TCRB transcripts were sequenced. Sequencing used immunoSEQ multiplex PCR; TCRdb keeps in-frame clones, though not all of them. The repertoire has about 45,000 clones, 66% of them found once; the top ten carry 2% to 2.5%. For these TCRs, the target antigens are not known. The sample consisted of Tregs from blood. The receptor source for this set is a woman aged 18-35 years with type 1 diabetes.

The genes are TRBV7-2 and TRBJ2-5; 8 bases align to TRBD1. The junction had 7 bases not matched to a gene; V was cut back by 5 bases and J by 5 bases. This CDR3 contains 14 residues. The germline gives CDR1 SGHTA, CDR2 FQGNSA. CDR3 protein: CASSLQTGGETQYF. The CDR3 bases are TGTGCCAGCAGCCTTCAAACAGGGGGGGAGACCCAGTACTTC.

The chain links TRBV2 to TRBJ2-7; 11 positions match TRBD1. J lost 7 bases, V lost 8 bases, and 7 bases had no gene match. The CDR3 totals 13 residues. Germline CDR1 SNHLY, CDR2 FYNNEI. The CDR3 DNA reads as TGTGCCAGCGATCCGGACAGGGGGCAGGAGCAGTACTTC. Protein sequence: CASDPDRGQEQYF.

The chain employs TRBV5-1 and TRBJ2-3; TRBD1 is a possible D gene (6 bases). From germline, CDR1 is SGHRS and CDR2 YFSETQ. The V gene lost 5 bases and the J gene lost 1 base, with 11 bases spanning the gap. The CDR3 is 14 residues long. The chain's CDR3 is CASRGARGTDTQYF. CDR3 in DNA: TGCGCCAGCAGGGGGGCCCGGGGCACAGATACGCAGTATTTT.

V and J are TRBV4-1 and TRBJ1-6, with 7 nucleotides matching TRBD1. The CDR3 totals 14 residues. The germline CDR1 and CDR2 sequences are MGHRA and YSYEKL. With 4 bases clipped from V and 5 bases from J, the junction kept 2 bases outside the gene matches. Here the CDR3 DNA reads TGCGCCAGCAGCCCAGACAGGGATAATTCACCCCTCCACTTT. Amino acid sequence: CASSPDRDNSPLHF.

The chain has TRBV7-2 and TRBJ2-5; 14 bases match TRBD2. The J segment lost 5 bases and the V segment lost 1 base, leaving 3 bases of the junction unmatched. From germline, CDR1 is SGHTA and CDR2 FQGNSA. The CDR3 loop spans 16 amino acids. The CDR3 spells CASSLGGTSGSETQYF. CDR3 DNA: TGTGCCAGCAGCTTAGGTGGGACTAGCGGGAGCGAGACCCAGTACTTC.

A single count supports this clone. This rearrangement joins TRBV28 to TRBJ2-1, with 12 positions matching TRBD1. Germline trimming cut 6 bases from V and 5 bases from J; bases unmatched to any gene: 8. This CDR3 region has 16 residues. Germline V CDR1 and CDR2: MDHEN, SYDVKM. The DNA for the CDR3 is TGTGCCAGCAGCTCGCCCGGGACAGGGGGCCACAATGAGCAGTTCTTC. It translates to CASSSPGTGGHNEQFF.

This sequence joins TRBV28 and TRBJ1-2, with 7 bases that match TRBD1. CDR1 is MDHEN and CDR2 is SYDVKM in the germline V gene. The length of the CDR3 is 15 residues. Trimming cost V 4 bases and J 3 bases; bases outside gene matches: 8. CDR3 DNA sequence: TGTGCCAGCAGTTCTTACAGGGGTTCAGACTATGGCTACACCTTC. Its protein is CASSSYRGSDYGYTF.

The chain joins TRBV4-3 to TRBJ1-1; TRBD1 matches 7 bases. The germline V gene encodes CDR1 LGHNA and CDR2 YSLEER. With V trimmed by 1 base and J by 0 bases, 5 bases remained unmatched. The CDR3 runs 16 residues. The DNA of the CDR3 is TGCGCCAGCAGCCAAGCCCGGACAGGAGTGAACACTGAAGCTTTCTTT. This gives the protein CASSQARTGVNTEAFF.

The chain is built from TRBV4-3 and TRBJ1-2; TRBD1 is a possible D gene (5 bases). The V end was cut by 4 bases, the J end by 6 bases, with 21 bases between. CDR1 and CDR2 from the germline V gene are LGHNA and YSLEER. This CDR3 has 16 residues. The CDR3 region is CASSRKARGREDGYTF. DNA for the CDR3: TGCGCCAGCAGCCGCAAGGCACGGGGCAGGGAGGATGGCTACACCTTC.

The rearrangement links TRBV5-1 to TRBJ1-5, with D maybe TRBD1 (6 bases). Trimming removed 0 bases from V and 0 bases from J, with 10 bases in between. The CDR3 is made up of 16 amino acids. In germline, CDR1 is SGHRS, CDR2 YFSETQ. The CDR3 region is CASSLGSGVSNQPQHF. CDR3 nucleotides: TGCGCCAGCAGCTTGGGATCAGGGGTTAGCAATCAGCCCCAGCATTTT.

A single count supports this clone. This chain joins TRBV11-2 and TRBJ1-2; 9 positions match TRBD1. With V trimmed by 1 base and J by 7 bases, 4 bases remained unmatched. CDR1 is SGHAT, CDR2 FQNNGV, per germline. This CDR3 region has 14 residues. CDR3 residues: CASSLGDRVRGYTF. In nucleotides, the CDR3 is TGTGCCAGCAGCTTAGGGGACAGGGTCCGTGGCTACACCTTC.

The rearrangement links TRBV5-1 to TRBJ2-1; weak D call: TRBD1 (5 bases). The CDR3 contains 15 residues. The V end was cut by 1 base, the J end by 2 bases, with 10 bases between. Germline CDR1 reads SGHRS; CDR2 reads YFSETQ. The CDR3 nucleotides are TGCGCCAGCAGCTTGACAGGAGAACCCTACAATGAGCAGTTCTTC. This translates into CASSLTGEPYNEQFF.

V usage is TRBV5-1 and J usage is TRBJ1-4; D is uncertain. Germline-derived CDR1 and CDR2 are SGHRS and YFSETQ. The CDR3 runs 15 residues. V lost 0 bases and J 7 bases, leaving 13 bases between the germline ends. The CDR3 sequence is CASSLVGSGGEKLFF. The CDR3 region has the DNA TGCGCCAGCAGCTTGGTTGGGAGCGGAGGTGAAAAACTGTTTTTT.

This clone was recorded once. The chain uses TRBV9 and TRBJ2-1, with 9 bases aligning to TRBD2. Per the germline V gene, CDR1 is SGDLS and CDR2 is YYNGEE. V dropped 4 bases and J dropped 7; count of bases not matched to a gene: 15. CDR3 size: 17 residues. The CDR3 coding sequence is TGTGCCAGCAGCCTAACCGTAGGTAGCGGGAGATTAAATGAGCAGTTCTTC. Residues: CASSLTVGSGRLNEQFF.

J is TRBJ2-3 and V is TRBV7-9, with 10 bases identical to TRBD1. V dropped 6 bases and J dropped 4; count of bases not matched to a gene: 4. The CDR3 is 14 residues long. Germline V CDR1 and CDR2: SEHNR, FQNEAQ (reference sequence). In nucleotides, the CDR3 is TGTGCCAGCAGGGGACAGGGGTATCCAGATACGCAGTATTTT. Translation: CASRGQGYPDTQYF.

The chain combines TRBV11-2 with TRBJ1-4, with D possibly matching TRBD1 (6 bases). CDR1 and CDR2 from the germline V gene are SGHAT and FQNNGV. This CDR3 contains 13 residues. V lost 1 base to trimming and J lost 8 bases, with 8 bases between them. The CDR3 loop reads CASSLAQGEKLFF. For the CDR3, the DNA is TGTGCCAGCAGCTTAGCCCAGGGGGAAAAACTGTTTTTT.

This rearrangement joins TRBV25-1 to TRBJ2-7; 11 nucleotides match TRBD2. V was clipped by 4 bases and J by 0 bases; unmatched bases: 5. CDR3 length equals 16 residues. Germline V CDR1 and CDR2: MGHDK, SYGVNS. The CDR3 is CASSGYTSGGSYEQYF. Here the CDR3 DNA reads TGTGCCAGCAGTGGTTATACTAGCGGGGGCTCCTACGAGCAGTACTTC.